These T cell receptor beta chains were read from a single sample in a study of blood T cell repertoires in COVID-19. Profiling relied on immunoSEQ multiplex PCR, and the TCRdb table lists in-frame clones only, not all of them. The data contain around 200,000 clones, around 85% of them singletons. The material sequenced was peripheral blood. These receptors all stem from a woman aged 50 to 65 with acute or convalescent COVID-19. Each CDR3 is given with its conserved first and last residue. The order of the fields is J gene, V gene, CDR3 protein.

TRBJ2-1 | TRBV6-2/TRBV6-3 | CASSYHGSPYNEQFF
TRBJ2-7 | TRBV10-3 | CAISDGGAARGEQYF
TRBJ1-2 | TRBV2 | CASSGDTFWLHF
TRBJ2-5 | TRBV13 | CASTRTLQETQYF
TRBJ1-4 | TRBV6-6 | CASSEGGGKLFF
TRBJ1-1 | TRBV5-4 | CASSPGLLRIAFF
TRBJ2-3 | TRBV25-1 | CASSVVADTQYF
TRBJ1-1 | TRBV18 | CASSPRTQGVGTEAFF
TRBJ1-2 | TRBV3-1/TRBV3-2 | CASSARDRERPNYGYTF
TRBJ2-7 | TRBV4-1 | CASSQDLGASGPYEQYF
TRBJ1-1 | TRBV30 | CAWRWGMNTEAFF
TRBJ2-2 | TRBV19 | CASSIGGTGELFF
TRBJ2-7 | TRBV19 | CASSMGPGGAYEQYF
TRBJ1-6 | TRBV6-5 | CAVRAGGLSPLHF
TRBJ1-5 | TRBV6-1 | CASSEGRSASF
TRBJ2-7 | TRBV20-1 | CSASDRRGSYEQYF
TRBJ2-3 | TRBV9 | CASSVTPGQGTADTQYF
TRBJ1-2 | TRBV19 | CASSPGDRGYGYTF
TRBJ1-3 | TRBV18 | CASSPISLTATDTIYF
TRBJ2-3 | TRBV11-3 | CASSSTRDTQYF
TRBJ1-3 | TRBV28 | CASTSSDRPSGNTIYF
TRBJ2-7 | TRBV18 | CASSPGQGLYEQYF
TRBJ2-1 | TRBV30 | CAWTSGGAWDEQFF
TRBJ1-4 | TRBV6-5 | CASSYSGGREKLFF
TRBJ1-1 | TRBV18 | CASSPYRADTEAFF
TRBJ1-2 | TRBV24-1 | CATSPHWTANSYGYTF
TRBJ1-5 | TRBV19 | CAVQRTGGGQPQHF
TRBJ1-1 | TRBV30 | CAWSGGVRGTEAFF
TRBJ1-2 | TRBV18 | CASSPTGAYGYTF
TRBJ1-1 | TRBV7-9 | CASSYNRPNTEAFF
TRBJ1-4 | TRBV6-5 | CASSYVHRGGNEKLFF
TRBJ1-2 | TRBV5-4 | CASSQTGGARFGYTF
TRBJ1-3 | TRBV15 | CATSRVAQGLGNTIYF
TRBJ1-4 | TRBV7-9 | CASSFGGVGSANEKLFF